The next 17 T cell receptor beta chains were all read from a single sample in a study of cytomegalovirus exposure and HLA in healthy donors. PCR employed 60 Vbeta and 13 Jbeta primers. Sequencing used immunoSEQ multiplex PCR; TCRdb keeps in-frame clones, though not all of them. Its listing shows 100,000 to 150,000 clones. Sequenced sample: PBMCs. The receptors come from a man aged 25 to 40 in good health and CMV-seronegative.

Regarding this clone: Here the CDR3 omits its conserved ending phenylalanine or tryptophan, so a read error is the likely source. CDR3 amino acids: CSVEDLQVQGLDTQYS. CDR3 sequence (DNA): TGCAGCGTTGAAGATCTTCAGGTTCAGGGCCTAGATACGCAGTATTCT. The chain has TRBV29-1 and TRBJ2-3; D is perhaps TRBD1 (5 bases). The CDR3 spans 16 residues. Germline V gene data show CDR1 as SQVTM and CDR2 as ANQGSEA. Trimming pared 0 bases from V and 5 bases from J, leaving 18 bases between.

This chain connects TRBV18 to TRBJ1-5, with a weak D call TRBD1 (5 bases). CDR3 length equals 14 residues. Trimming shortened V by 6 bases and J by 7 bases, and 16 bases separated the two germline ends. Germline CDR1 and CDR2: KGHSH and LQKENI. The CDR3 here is CASSLTAQGQPQHF. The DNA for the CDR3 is TGTGCCAGCTCGCTGACAGCCCAAGGGCAGCCCCAGCATTTT.

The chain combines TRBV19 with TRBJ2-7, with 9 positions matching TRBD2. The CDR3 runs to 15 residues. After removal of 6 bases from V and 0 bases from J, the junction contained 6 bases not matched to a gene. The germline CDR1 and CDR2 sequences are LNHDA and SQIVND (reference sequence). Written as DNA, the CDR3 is TGTGCCAGTAGAAGTGGACTAGCGTACTCCTACGAGCAGTACTTC. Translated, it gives CASRSGLAYSYEQYF.

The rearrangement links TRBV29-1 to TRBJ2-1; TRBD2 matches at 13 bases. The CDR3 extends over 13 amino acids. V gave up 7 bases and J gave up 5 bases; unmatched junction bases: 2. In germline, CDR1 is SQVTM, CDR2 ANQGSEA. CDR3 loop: CSAGLAGDNEQFF. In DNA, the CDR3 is TGCAGCGCCGGACTAGCGGGAGACAATGAGCAGTTCTTC.

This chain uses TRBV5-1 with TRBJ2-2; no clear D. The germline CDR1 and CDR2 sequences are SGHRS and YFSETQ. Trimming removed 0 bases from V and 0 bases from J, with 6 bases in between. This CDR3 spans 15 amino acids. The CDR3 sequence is CASSLAVANTGELFF. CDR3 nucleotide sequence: TGCGCCAGCAGCTTGGCGGTCGCGAACACCGGGGAGCTGTTTTTT.

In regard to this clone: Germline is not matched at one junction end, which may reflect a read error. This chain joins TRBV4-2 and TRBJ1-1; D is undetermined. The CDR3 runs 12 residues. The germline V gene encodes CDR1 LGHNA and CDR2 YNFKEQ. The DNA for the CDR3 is TGTGCCAGCAGCCAAGGGGTTTTAGGAGCTTCCTTT. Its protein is CASSQGVLGASF.

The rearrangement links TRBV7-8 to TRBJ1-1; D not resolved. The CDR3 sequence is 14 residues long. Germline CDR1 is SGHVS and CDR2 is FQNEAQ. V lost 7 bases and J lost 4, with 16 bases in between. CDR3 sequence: CASTGLGLATEAFF. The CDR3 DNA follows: TGTGCCAGCACCGGACTCGGGCTTGCCACTGAAGCTTTCTTT.

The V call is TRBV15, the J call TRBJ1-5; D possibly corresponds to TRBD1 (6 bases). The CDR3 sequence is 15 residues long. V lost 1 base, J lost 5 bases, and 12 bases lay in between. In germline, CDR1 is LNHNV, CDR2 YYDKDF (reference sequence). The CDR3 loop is CATSRGGRGYQPQHF. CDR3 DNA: TGTGCCACCAGCAGAGGGGGCAGGGGCTATCAGCCCCAGCATTTT. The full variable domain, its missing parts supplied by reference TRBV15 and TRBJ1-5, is DAMVIQNPRYQVTQFGKPVTLSCSQTLNHNVMYWYQQKSSQAPKLLFHYYDKDFNNEADTPDNFQSRRPNTSFCFLDIRSPGLGDTAMYLCATSRGGRGYQPQHFGDGTRLSIL.

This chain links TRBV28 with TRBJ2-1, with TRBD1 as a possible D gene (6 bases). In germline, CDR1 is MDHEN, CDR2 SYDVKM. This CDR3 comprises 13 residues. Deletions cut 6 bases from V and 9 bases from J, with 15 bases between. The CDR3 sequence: CASSPPGHGEQFF. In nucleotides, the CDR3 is TGTGCCAGCAGCCCACCGGGACACGGTGAGCAGTTCTTC. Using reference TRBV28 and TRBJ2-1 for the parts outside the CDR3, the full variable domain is DVKVTQSSRYLVKRTGEKVFLECVQDMDHENMFWYRQDPGLGLRLIYFSYDVKMKEKGDIPEGYSVSREKKERFSLILESASTNQTSMYLCASSPPGHGEQFFGPGTRLTVL.

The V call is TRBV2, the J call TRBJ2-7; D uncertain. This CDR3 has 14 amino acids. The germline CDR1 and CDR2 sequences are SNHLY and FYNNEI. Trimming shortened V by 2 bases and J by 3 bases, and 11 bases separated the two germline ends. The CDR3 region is CASSELFPSYEQYF. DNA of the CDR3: TGTGCCAGCAGTGAACTGTTTCCGAGCTACGAGCAGTACTTC. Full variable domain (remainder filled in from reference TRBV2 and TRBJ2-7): EPEVTQTPSHQVTQMGQEVILRCVPISNHLYFYWYRQILGQKVEFLVSFYNNEISEKSEIFDDQFSVERPDGSNFTLKIRSTKLEDSAMYFCASSELFPSYEQYFGPGTRLTVT.

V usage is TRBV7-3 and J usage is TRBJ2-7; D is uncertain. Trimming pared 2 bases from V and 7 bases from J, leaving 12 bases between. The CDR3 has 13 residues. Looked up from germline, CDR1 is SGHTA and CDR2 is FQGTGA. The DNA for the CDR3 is TGTGCCAGCAGCTTAGGGCTCGAAGCTGAGCAGTACTTC. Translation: CASSLGLEAEQYF.

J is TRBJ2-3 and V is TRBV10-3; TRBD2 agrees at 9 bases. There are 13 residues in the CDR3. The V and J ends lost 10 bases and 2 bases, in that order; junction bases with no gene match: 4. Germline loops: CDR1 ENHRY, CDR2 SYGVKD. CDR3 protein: CANSGSDTDTQYF. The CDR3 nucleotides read TGTGCCAATAGCGGGAGCGACACAGATACGCAGTATTTT.

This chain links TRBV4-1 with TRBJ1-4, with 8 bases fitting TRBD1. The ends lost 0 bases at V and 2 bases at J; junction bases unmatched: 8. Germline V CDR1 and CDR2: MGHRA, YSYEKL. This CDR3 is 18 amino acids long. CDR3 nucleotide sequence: TGCGCCAGCAGCCAAGAAAATTACAGGGGGAAGACTAATGAAAAACTGTTTTTT. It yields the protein CASSQENYRGKTNEKLFF.

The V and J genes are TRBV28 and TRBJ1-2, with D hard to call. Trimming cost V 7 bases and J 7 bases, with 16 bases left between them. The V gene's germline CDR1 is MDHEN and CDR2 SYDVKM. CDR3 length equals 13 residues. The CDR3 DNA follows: TGTGCCAGCAAAGTTCCGGGAGTGAGTGGCTACACCTTC. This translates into CASKVPGVSGYTF.

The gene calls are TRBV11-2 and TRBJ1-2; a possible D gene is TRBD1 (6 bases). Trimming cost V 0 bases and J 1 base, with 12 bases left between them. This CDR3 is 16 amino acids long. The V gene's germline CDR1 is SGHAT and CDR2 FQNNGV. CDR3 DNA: TGTGCCAGCAGCTTAGATGGGACATATCTTAACTATGGCTACACCTTC. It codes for CASSLDGTYLNYGYTF.

The DNA for the CDR3 is TGTGCCTGGAGTAAGGACAGTTTTTACGAGCAGTACTTC. Translation: CAWSKDSFYEQYF. The V gene is TRBV30, the J gene TRBJ2-7; D might be TRBD1 (6 bases). V dropped 2 bases and J dropped 4 bases, with 12 bases sitting between them. This CDR3 has 13 amino acids. In germline, CDR1 is GTSNPN, CDR2 SVGIG (reference sequence).

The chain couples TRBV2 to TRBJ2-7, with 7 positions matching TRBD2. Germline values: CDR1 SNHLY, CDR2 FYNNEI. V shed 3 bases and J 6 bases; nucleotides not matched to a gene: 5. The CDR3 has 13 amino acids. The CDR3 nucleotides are TGTGCCAGCAGTGAGGCGGGAGACAGCGAGCAGTACTTC. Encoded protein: CASSEAGDSEQYF.